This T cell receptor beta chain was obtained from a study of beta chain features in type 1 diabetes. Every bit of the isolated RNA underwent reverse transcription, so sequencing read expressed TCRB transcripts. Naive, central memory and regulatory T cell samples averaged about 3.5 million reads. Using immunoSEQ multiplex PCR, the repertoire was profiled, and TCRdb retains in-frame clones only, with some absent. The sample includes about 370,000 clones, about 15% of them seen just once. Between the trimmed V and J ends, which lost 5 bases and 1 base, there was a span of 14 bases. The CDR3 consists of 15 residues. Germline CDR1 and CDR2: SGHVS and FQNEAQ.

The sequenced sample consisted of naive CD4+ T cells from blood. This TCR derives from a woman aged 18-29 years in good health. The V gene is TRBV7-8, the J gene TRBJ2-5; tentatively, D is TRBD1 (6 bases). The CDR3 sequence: CASSPRGQPQETQYF. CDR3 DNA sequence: TGTGCCAGCAGCCCACGAGGACAGCCCCAAGAGACCCAGTACTTC.